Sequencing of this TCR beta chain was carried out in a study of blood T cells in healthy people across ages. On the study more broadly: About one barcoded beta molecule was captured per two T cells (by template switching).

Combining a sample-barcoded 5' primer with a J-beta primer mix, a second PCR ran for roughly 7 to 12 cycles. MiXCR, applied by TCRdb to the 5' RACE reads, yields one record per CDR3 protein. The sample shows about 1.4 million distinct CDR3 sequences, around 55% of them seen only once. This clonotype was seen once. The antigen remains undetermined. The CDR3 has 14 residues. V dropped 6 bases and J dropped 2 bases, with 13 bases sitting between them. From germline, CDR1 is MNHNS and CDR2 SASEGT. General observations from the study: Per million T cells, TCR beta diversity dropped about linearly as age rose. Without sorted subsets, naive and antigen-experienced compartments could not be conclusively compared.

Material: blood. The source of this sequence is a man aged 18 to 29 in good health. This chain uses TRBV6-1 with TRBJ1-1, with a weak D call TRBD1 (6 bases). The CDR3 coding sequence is TGTGCCAGCAGATGGACAGACTCTAACACTGAAGCTTTCTTT. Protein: CASRWTDSNTEAFF.